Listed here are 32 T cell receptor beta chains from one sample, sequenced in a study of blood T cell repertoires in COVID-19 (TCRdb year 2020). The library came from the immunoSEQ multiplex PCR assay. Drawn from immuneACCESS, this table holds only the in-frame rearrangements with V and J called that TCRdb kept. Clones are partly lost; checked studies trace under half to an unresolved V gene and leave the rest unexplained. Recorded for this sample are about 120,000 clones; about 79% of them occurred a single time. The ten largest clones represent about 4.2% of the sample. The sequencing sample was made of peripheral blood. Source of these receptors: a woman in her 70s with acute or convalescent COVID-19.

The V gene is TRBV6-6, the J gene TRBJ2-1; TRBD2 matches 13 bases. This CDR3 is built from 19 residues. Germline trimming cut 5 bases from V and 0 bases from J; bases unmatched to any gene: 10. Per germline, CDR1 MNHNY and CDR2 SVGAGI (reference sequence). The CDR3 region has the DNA TGTGCCAGCAGTCCGACTAGCGGGGGGATTATCTTCTCCTACAATGAGCAGTTCTTC. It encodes CASSPTSGGIIFSYNEQFF.

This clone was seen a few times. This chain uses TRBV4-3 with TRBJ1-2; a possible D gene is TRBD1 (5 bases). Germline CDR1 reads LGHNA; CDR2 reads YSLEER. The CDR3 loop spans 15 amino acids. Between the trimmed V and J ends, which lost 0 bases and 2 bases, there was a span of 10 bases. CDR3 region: CASSQDMGQNYGYTF. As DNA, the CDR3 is TGCGCCAGCAGCCAAGATATGGGGCAGAACTATGGCTACACCTTC.

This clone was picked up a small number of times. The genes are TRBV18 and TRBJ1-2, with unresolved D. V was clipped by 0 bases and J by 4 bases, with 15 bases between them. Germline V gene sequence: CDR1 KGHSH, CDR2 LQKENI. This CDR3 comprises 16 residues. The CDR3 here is CASSPPGGAPSYGYTF. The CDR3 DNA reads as TGTGCCAGCTCACCACCGGGAGGTGCCCCTAGCTATGGCTACACCTTC. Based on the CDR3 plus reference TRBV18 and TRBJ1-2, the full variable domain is NAGVMQNPRHLVRRRGQEARLRCSPMKGHSHVYWYRQLPEEGLKFMVYLQKENIIDESGMPKERFSAEFPKEGPSILRIQQVVRGDSAAYFCASSPPGGAPSYGYTFGSGTRLTVV.

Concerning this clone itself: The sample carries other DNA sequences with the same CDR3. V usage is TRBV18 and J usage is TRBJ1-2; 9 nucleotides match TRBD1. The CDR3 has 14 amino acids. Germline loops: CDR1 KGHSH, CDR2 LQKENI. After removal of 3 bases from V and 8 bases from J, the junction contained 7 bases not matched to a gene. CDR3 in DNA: TGTGCCAGCTCACCTCTCGGACAGGGGATGGGCTACACCTTC. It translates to CASSPLGQGMGYTF.

The CDR3 spells CAGGRGGNTEAFF. The CDR3 bases are TGTGCCGGGGGACGAGGGGGGAACACTGAAGCTTTCTTT. The rearrangement links TRBV12-3 or TRBV12-4 to TRBJ1-1; D might be TRBD1 (6 bases). Trimming took off 11 bases at V and 1 base at J, with 14 bases between the two ends. The CDR3 has 13 amino acids.

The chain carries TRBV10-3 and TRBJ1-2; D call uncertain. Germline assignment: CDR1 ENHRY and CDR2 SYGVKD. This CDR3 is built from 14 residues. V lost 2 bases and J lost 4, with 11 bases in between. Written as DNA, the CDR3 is TGTGCCATCAGTGAGAGTATCTCCAGCTATGGCTACACCTTC. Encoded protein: CAISESISSYGYTF.

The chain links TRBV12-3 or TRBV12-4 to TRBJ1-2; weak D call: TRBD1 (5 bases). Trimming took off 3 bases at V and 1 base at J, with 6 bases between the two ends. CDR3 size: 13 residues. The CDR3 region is CASSFQGNYGYTF. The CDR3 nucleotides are TGTGCCAGCAGTTTCCAGGGTAACTATGGCTACACCTTC.

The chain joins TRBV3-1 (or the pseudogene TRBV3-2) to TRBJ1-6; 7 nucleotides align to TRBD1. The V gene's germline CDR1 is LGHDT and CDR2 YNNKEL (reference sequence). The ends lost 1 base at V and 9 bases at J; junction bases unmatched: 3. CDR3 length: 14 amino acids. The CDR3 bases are TGTGCCAGCAGCCAAGGGGGACAGAGTTCACCCCTCCACTTT. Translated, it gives CASSQGGQSSPLHF.

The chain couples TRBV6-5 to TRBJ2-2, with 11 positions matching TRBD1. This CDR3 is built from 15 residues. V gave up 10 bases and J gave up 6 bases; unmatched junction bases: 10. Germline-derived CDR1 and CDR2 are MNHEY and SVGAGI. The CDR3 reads CATPSDRGLAGELFF. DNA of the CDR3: TGTGCCACCCCCTCGGACAGGGGGCTAGCCGGGGAGCTGTTTTTT.

In DNA form, the CDR3 reads TGTGCCAGCAGCTTAGCGGGGGCAGACGGGCCTGAAGCTTTCTTT. Its translation: CASSLAGADGPEAFF. The rearrangement uses TRBV7-9 and TRBJ1-1, with a possible D match to TRBD1 (6 bases). The germline V and J ends were trimmed by 0 bases and 6 bases, with 14 bases remaining between them. Germline V gene sequence: CDR1 SEHNR, CDR2 FQNEAQ (reference sequence). There are 15 residues in the CDR3.

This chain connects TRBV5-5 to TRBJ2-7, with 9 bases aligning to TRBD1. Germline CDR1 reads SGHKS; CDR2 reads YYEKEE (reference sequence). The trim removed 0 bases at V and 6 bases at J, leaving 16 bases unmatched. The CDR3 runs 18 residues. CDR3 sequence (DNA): TGTGCCAGCAGCTTGGGCTTTGGCGTTGGACAGGGGACCCCCGAGCAGTACTTC. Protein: CASSLGFGVGQGTPEQYF.

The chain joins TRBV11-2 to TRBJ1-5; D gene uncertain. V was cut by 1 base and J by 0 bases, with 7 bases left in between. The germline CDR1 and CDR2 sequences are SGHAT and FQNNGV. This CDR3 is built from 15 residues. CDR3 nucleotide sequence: TGTGCCAGCAGCTTAGCTCACAGTAGCAATCAGCCCCAGCATTTT. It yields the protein CASSLAHSSNQPQHF.

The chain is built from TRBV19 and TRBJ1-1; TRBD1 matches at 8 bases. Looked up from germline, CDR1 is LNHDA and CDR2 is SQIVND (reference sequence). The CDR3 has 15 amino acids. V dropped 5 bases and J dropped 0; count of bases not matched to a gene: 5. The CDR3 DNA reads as TGTGCCAGTAGTCATCAGGACAGGGTGAACACTGAAGCTTTCTTT. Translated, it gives CASSHQDRVNTEAFF.

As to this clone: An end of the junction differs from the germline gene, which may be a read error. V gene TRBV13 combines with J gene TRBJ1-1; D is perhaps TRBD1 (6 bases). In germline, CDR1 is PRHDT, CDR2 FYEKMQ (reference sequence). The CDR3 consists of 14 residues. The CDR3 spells CANSFQGGGTEAFF. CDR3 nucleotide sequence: TGTGCCAACAGCTTCCAGGGAGGGGGCACTGAAGCTTTCTTT.

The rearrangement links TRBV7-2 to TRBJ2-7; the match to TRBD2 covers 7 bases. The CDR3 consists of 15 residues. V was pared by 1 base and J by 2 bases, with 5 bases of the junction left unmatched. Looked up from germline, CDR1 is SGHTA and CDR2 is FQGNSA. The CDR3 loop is CASSLVPAGTYEQYF. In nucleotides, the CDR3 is TGTGCCAGCAGCTTAGTCCCAGCGGGGACCTACGAGCAGTACTTC.

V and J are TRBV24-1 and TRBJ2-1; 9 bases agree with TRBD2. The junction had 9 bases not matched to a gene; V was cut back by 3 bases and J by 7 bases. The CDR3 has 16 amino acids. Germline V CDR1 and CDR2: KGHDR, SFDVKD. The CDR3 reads CATSDGAGGPWNEQFF. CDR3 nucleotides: TGTGCCACCAGTGATGGGGCGGGGGGGCCGTGGAATGAGCAGTTCTTC.

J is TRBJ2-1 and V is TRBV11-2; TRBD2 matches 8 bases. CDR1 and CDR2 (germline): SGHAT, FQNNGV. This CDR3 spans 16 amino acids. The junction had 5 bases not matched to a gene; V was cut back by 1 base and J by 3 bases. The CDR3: CASSLGIAGRYNEQFF. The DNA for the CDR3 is TGTGCCAGCAGCTTAGGTATAGCGGGGCGCTACAATGAGCAGTTCTTC.

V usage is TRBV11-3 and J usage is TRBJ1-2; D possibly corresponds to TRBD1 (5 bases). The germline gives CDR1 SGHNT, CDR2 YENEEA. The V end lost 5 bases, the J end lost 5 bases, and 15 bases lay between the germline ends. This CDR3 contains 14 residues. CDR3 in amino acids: CASSAGKIEYGYTF. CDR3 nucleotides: TGTGCCAGCAGCGCAGGGAAAATAGAGTATGGCTACACCTTC.

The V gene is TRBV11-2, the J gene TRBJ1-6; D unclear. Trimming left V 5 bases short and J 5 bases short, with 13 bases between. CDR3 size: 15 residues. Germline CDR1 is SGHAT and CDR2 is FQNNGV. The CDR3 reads CASSPTRTNNSPLHF. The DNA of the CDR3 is TGTGCCAGCAGCCCCACACGTACGAATAATTCACCCCTCCACTTT.

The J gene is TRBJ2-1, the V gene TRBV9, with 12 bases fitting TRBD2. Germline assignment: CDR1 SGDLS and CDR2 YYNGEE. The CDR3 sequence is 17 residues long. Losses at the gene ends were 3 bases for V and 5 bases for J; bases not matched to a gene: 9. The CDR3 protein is CASSGLAGGTTNNEQFF. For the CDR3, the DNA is TGTGCCAGCAGCGGTCTAGCGGGGGGGACTACCAACAATGAGCAGTTCTTC.

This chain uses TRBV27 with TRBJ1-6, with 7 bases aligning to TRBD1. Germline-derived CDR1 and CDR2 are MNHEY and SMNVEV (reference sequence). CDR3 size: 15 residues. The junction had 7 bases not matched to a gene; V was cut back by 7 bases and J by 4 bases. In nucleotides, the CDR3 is TGTGCCAGCACCCGGGGACAGAGTTATAATTCACCCCTCCACTTT. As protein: CASTRGQSYNSPLHF.

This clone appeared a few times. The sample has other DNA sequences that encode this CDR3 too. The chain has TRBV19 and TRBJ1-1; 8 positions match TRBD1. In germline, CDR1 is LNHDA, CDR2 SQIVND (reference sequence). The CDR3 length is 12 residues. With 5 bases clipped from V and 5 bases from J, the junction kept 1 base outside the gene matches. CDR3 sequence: CASSRQGTEAFF. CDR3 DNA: TGTGCCAGTAGTCGACAGGGGACTGAAGCTTTCTTT.

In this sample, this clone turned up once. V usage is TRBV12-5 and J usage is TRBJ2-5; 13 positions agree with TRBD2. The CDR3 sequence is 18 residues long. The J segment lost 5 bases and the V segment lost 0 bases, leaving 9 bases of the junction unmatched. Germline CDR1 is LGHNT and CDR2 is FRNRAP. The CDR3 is CASGLVNGLAGDDETQYF. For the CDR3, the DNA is TGTGCTAGTGGTTTGGTAAACGGACTAGCGGGGGACGATGAGACCCAGTACTTC.

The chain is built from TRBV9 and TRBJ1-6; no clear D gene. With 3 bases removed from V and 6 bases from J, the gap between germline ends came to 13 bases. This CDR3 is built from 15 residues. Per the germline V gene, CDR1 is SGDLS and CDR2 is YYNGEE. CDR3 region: CASSGQAESNSPLHF. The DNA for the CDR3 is TGTGCCAGCAGCGGGCAGGCAGAATCTAATTCACCCCTCCACTTT.

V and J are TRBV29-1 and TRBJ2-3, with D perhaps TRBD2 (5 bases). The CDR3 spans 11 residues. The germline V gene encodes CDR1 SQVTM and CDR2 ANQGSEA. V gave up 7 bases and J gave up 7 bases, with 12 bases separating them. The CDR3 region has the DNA TGCAGCGCCAACCGAGGGAATACGCAGTATTTT. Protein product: CSANRGNTQYF.

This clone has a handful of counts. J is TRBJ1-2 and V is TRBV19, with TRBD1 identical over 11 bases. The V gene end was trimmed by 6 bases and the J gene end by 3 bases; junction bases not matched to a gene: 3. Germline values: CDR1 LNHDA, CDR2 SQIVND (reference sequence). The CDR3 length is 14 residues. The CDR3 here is CASSRDRGYYGYTF. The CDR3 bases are TGTGCCAGTAGCAGGGACAGGGGGTACTATGGCTACACCTTC.

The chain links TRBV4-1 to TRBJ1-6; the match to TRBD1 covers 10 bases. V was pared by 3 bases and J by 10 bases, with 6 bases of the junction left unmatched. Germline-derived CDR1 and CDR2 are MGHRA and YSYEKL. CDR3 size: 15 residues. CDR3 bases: TGCGCCAGCAGCCATCCCGGGACAGGGGAATCACCCCTCCACTTT. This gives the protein CASSHPGTGESPLHF.

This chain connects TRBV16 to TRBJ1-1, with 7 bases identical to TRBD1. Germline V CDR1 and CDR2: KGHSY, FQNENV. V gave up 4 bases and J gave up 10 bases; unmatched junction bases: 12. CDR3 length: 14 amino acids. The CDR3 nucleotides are TGTGCCAGCAGCCCCCGGGACAGAATCCCCCGAGCTTTCTTT. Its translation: CASSPRDRIPRAFF.

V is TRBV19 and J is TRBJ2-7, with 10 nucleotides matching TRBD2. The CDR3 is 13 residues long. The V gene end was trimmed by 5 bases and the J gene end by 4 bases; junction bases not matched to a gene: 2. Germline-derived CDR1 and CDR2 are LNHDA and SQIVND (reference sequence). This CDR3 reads CASSPAGGYEQYV. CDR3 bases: TGTGCCAGTAGTCCAGCGGGGGGGTACGAGCAGTACGTC.

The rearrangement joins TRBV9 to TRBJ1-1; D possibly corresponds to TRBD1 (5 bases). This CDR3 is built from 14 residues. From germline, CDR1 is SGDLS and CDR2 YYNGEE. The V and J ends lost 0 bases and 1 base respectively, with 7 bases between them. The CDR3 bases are TGTGCCAGCAGCGTAGACGGACAGAACACTGAAGCTTTCTTT. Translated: CASSVDGQNTEAFF.

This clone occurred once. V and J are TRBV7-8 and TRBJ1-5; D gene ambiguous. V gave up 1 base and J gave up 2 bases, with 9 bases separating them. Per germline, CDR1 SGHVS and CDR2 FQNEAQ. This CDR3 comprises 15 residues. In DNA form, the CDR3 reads TGTGCCAGCAGCTTAGGGGAGCCGGGCAATCAGCCCCAGCATTTT. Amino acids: CASSLGEPGNQPQHF.

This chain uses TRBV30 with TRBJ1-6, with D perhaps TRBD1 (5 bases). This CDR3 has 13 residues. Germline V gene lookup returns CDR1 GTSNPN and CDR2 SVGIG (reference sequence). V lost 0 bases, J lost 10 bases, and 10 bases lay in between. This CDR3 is CAWSVGLDSPLHF. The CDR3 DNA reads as TGTGCCTGGAGTGTGGGGCTCGACTCACCCCTCCACTTT.